This TCR beta chain was sequenced during a study of control samples from healthy donors and cancer patients (TCRdb year 2020). Libraries were constructed by the immunoSEQ multiplex PCR assay. The source is immuneACCESS, and TCRdb retained only in-frame sequences with V and J called. Part of the clones is not carried over; for the studies checked, unresolved V genes explain less than half of this, and the remainder is unexplained. Here the sample has fewer than 200,000 clones; 90% to 95% occur a single time. The ten largest clonotypes hold about 1.4% of the sample. CDR3 length: 13 amino acids, cysteine to phenylalanine. The read is trimmed to its CDR3 DNA, 39 bases read in frame from base 1. V is cut by 4 bases and J by 3 bases, and the space between the germline ends is 10 bases. CDR1 and CDR2 are drawn from the germline V gene: KGHSH, LQKENI. As for this clone: What this receptor recognizes is not known. Nothing much larger sits one base from this clone, and base qualities are not available.

The sample was blood. This chain is built from TRBV18 and TRBJ2-7, with no D gene named confidently. The clonotype comes from a man aged 30 to 45 in good health. The CDR3 protein sequence reads: CASSLSLNYEQYF. The nucleotide sequence is TGTGCCAGCTCACTAAGCCTAAACTACGAGCAGTACTTC. When the CDR3 is completed using the reference TRBV18 and TRBJ2-7 genes on either side, the full variable domain is NAGVMQNPRHLVRRRGQEARLRCSPMKGHSHVYWYRQLPEEGLKFMVYLQKENIIDESGMPKERFSAEFPKEGPSILRIQQVVRGDSAAYFCASSLSLNYEQYFGPGTRLTVT.